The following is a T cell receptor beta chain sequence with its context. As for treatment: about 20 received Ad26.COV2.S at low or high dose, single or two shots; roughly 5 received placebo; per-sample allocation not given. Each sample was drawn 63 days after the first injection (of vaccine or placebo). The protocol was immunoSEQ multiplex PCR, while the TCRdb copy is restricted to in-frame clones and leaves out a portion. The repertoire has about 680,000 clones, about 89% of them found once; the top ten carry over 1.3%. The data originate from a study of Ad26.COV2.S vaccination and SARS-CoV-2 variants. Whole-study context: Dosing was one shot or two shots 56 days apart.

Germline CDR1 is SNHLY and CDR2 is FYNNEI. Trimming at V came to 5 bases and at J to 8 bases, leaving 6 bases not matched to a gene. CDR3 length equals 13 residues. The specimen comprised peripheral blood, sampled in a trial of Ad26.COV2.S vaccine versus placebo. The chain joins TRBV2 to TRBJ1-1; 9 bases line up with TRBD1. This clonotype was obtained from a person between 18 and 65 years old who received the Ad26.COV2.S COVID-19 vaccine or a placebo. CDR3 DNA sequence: TGTGCCAGCAGTAAAATACAGGGGGCCGAAGCTTTCTTT. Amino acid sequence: CASSKIQGAEAFF. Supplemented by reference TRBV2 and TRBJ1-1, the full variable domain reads EPEVTQTPSHQVTQMGQEVILRCVPISNHLYFYWYRQILGQKVEFLVSFYNNEISEKSEIFDDQFSVERPDGSNFTLKIRSTKLEDSAMYFCASSKIQGAEAFFGQGTRLTVV.